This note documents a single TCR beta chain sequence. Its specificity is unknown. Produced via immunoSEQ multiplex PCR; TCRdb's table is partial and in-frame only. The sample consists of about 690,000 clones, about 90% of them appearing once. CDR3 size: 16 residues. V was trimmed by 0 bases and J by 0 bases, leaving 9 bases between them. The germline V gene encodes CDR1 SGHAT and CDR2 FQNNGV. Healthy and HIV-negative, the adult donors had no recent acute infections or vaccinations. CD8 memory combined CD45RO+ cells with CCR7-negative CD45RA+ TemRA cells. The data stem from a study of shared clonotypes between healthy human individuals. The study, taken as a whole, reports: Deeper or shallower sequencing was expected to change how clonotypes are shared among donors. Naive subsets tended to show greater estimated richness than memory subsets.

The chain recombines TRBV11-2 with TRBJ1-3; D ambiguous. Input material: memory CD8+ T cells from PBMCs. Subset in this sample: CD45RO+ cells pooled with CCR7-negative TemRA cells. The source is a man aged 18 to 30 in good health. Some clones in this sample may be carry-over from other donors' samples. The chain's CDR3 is CASSLEGRPSGNTIYF. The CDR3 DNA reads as TGTGCCAGCAGCTTAGAAGGCAGGCCCTCTGGAAACACCATATATTTT.